This T cell receptor (beta chain) was identified in a study of T cells expressing NK-cell markers. TCRdb re-called the 5' RACE reads; every CDR3 protein appears as one record, without DNA. This sample's clone table lists about 380,000 distinct CDR3 sequences. CDR3 size: 14 residues. Germline V gives CDR1 SGHDN, CDR2 FVKESK. This TCR was sampled from a man aged 18 to 69 in good health. The chain combines TRBV14 with TRBJ2-1; TCRdb indicates TRBD2, and absent DNA this call remains unverified. The specimen sequenced was blood T cells: a sorted CD56 or NKG2C T cell subset, CD4+ or CD8+ T cells, or bulk PBMC T cells (not recorded which). CDR3 protein: CASGGPGNYNEQFF.